This is a list of T cell receptor beta chains from one sample in a study of lymphopenia after photon versus proton radiotherapy. Libraries were prepared by immunoSEQ multiplex PCR; TCRdb keeps only in-frame clonotypes and omits some of them. The sample yields under 9,500 clones, about 92% seen once. The sequenced sample was peripheral blood, obtained from a patient treated with photon-based radiotherapy. These receptors were obtained from a woman in her forties or fifties with cholangiocarcinoma. The CDR3 runs from the conserved cysteine through the conserved F or W. D genes are given only for firm matches. Size tells how often a clone was seen (once, few, many) or the class of an expanded clone, and some rows leave it out.

J: TRBJ1-2; D: .; size: .; V: TRBV11-2; DNA: TGTGCCAGCAGCCTGGACTACAACGGCTACACCTTC; CDR3: CASSLDYNGYTF
J: TRBJ2-1; D: TRBD1; size: .; V: TRBV25-1; DNA: TGTGCCAGCAGTCTTACAGGGGACCCCTACAATGAGCAGTTCTTC; CDR3: CASSLTGDPYNEQFF
J: TRBJ2-5; D: .; size: .; V: TRBV15; DNA: TGTGCCACCAGCAGAGCTGGTAGGCGGGACGGGGAGACCCAGTACTTC; CDR3: CATSRAGRRDGETQYF
J: TRBJ2-1; D: .; size: .; V: TRBV28; DNA: TGTGCCAGCAGTTTATACAATGAGCAGTTCTTC; CDR3: CASSLYNEQFF
J: TRBJ2-1; D: TRBD2; size: .; V: TRBV10-1; DNA: TGCGCCAGCAGTGAGCCGACTCGACTAGCGGGGGTTCCTGTCCCCGATTCCTACAATGAGCAGTTCTTC; CDR3: CASSEPTRLAGVPVPDSYNEQFF
J: TRBJ1-2; D: .; size: .; V: TRBV20-1; DNA: TGCAGTGCCGTCCAAAACTATGGCTACACCTTC; CDR3: CSAVQNYGYTF
J: TRBJ1-1; D: TRBD1; size: once; V: TRBV7-2; DNA: TGTGCCAGCAGCCCAATTAGGACAGGGGGAACTGAAGCTTTCTTT; CDR3: CASSPIRTGGTEAFF
J: TRBJ2-6; D: .; size: .; V: TRBV5-6; DNA: TGTGCCAGCAGTGTCGGCATAGTCAAAAGTCGGGCCAACGTCCTGACTTTC; CDR3: CASSVGIVKSRANVLTF
J: TRBJ1-6; D: TRBD1; size: .; V: TRBV19; DNA: TGTGCCACACAACAGGGGACCAATTCACCCCTCCACTTT; CDR3: CATQQGTNSPLHF
J: TRBJ2-2; D: .; size: .; V: TRBV5-4; DNA: TGTGCCAGCAGCTTGGCTGGTTGGGACCCTAACACCGGGGAGCTGTTTTTT; CDR3: CASSLAGWDPNTGELFF
J: TRBJ1-2; D: .; size: .; V: TRBV14; DNA: TGTGCCAGCAGCCTCTTTAGCGGTTGGAACTATGGCTACACCTTC; CDR3: CASSLFSGWNYGYTF
J: TRBJ2-3; D: .; size: few; V: TRBV5-5; DNA: TGTGCCAGCAGCCGGGACCGCAGCACAGATACGCAGTATTTT; CDR3: CASSRDRSTDTQYF
J: TRBJ1-2; D: TRBD1; size: .; V: TRBV30; DNA: TGTGCCTGGAGTGGGAAGACAGGGACCAACTATGGCTACACCTTC; CDR3: CAWSGKTGTNYGYTF
J: TRBJ1-1; D: .; size: .; V: TRBV28; DNA: TGTGCCAGCAGTTCCCCTCCAGGGGATGAAGCTTTCTTT; CDR3: CASSSPPGDEAFF
J: TRBJ2-1; D: .; size: .; V: TRBV11-2; DNA: TGTGCCAGCAGGAAGGGAGAGGGATGGGAGAATGAGCAGTTCTTC; CDR3: CASRKGEGWENEQFF
J: TRBJ2-7; D: TRBD1; size: .; V: TRBV7-9; DNA: TGTGCCAGCAGGCCCAAACAGGGGGAACCCTACGAGCAGTACTTC; CDR3: CASRPKQGEPYEQYF
J: TRBJ1-1; D: .; size: .; V: TRBV11-2; DNA: TGTGCCAGCAGCCTATTCCCTCACACTGAAGCTTTCTTT; CDR3: CASSLFPHTEAFF
J: TRBJ1-2; D: .; size: .; V: TRBV21-1; DNA: TGTGCCAGCAGCAAAGCTGTTCATGACAGTAACAATGGCTACACCTTC; CDR3: CASSKAVHDSNNGYTF
J: TRBJ1-1; D: .; size: .; V: TRBV7-9; DNA: TGTGCCAGCAGCCCCGCCAGCGGGAACACTGAAGCTTTCTTT; CDR3: CASSPASGNTEAFF
J: TRBJ1-2; D: .; size: .; V: TRBV7-9; DNA: TGTGCCAGCAGCTTAGTTTGGACGGATAATTCAGCTGGCTACACCTTC; CDR3: CASSLVWTDNSAGYTF
J: TRBJ2-3; D: .; size: .; V: TRBV27; DNA: TGTGCCAACCCAACCACACCTGAGGGCACAGATACGCAGTATTTT; CDR3: CANPTTPEGTDTQYF
J: TRBJ2-2; D: .; size: .; V: TRBV6-1; DNA: TGTGCCAGCAGTGATACGGGGCGCGTTAACACCGGGGAGCTGTTTTTT; CDR3: CASSDTGRVNTGELFF
J: TRBJ1-5; D: .; size: .; V: TRBV28; DNA: TGTGCCAGCAGGGGCAGCAATCAGCCCCAGCATTTT; CDR3: CASRGSNQPQHF
J: TRBJ2-7; D: .; size: .; V: TRBV5-4; DNA: TGTGCCAGCAGCCCCCCAGGCGCTCTTTCCTACGAGCAGTACTTC; CDR3: CASSPPGALSYEQYF
J: TRBJ2-5; D: .; size: .; V: TRBV7-2; DNA: TGTGCCAGCAGCTATCGGACAGCTCAAGAGACCCAGTACTTC; CDR3: CASSYRTAQETQYF
J: TRBJ1-3; D: .; size: .; V: TRBV9; DNA: TGTGCCAGCAGCGCGACAGGCTCTGGAAACACCATATATTTT; CDR3: CASSATGSGNTIYF